Shown below are 16 T cell receptor beta chains from a single sample sequenced in a study of immune cell composition in non-small cell lung cancer. The repertoire was sequenced with immunoSEQ multiplex PCR; TCRdb's copy has only in-frame clones and lacks some. The sample lists 15,000 or so clones, 55% to 75% occurring once. Sequencing used lung tumor tissue. Every receptor here comes from a human donor with non-small cell lung cancer.

The DNA of the CDR3 is TGTGCCAGCAGCTTAACCTCTTCTCCGGGACTAGCGTTGGGCACCGGGGAGCTGTTTTTT. Amino acid sequence: CASSLTSSPGLALGTGELFF. J is TRBJ2-2 and V is TRBV7-3, with 10 nucleotides matching TRBD2. Trimming removed 0 bases from V and 4 bases from J; junction bases left unmatched: 14. CDR1 SGHTA and CDR2 FQGTGA come from the germline V gene. The CDR3 is made up of 20 amino acids.

The V gene is TRBV2, the J gene TRBJ2-1; possible D gene TRBD1, 6 bases. Germline CDR1 reads SNHLY; CDR2 reads FYNNEI. The CDR3 is 13 residues long. The V and J ends lost 4 bases and 4 bases respectively, with 8 bases between them. The CDR3 DNA reads TGTGCCAGCAGTGGACAGGCTTACAATGAGCAGTTCTTC. Encoded protein: CASSGQAYNEQFF.

The chain has TRBV30 and TRBJ1-6, with 8 bases matching TRBD1. Germline V gene sequence: CDR1 GTSNPN, CDR2 SVGIG (reference sequence). V lost 4 bases, J lost 6 bases, and 2 bases stayed unmatched. There are 13 residues in the CDR3. CDR3 in DNA: TGTGCCTGGATACAGGGGGGTAATTCACCCCTCCACTTT. The encoded protein is CAWIQGGNSPLHF. Supplemented by reference TRBV30 and TRBJ1-6, the full variable domain reads SQTIHQWPATLVQPVGSPLSLECTVEGTSNPNLYWYRQAAGRGLQLLFYSVGIGQISSEVPQNLSASRPQDRQFILSSKKLLLSDSGFYLCAWIQGGNSPLHFGNGTRLTVT.

In this sample, this clone turned up once. The V gene is TRBV5-1, the J gene TRBJ1-2; D possibly corresponds to TRBD1 (6 bases). This CDR3 has 14 amino acids. Per germline, CDR1 SGHRS and CDR2 YFSETQ. V lost 5 bases and J lost 2, with 13 bases in between. DNA for the CDR3: TGCGCCAGCAGTTCGACAGGTTTAAACTATGGCTACACCTTC. Its translation is CASSSTGLNYGYTF.

V and J are TRBV29-1 and TRBJ1-2, with TRBD1 matching over 9 bases. The junction had 11 bases not matched to a gene; V was cut back by 7 bases and J by 8 bases. The germline CDR1 and CDR2 sequences are SQVTM and ANQGSEA. The length of the CDR3 is 13 residues. The CDR3 reads CSAGTGKDPGYTF. The CDR3 DNA reads TGCAGCGCCGGGACAGGGAAGGACCCGGGCTACACCTTC.

The rearrangement uses TRBV7-2 and TRBJ1-2; D perhaps matches TRBD1 (5 bases). This CDR3 region has 13 residues. V lost 5 bases, J lost 8 bases, and 15 bases lay in between. Germline values: CDR1 SGHTA, CDR2 FQGNSA. CDR3: CASSPTGGGGYTF. CDR3 DNA sequence: TGTGCCAGCAGCCCGACTGGGGGAGGGGGCTACACCTTC.

The V call is TRBV18, the J call TRBJ1-1; TRBD1 is a possible D gene (6 bases). This CDR3 is 14 amino acids long. V was shortened by 0 bases and J by 5 bases, with 10 bases between the two germline ends. Germline V gene data show CDR1 as KGHSH and CDR2 as LQKENI. The CDR3 sequence: CASSPPSRGTEAFF. In nucleotides, the CDR3 is TGTGCCAGCTCACCACCGAGCAGGGGTACTGAAGCTTTCTTT.

This chain uses TRBV15 with TRBJ1-5, with 8 bases lining up with TRBD1. The CDR3 length is 15 residues. J was trimmed by 5 bases and V by 0 bases; bases with no gene match: 3. Germline V gene lookup returns CDR1 LNHNV and CDR2 YYDKDF (reference sequence). The CDR3 DNA follows: TGTGCCACCAGCAGAGATCGACAGGGGTATCAGCCCCAGCATTTT. It translates to CATSRDRQGYQPQHF.

The chain carries TRBV7-8 and TRBJ1-2; TRBD1 matches 7 bases. The CDR3 consists of 15 residues. The V gene's germline CDR1 is SGHVS and CDR2 FQNEAQ. V dropped 5 bases and J dropped 8; count of bases not matched to a gene: 14. DNA for the CDR3: TGTGCCAGCAGCGCAACCGTGAACAGGGGATGGGGCTACACCTTC. Its translation is CASSATVNRGWGYTF.

The chain employs TRBV6-5 and TRBJ2-7; 7 nucleotides line up with TRBD1. Germline-derived CDR1 and CDR2 are MNHEY and SVGAGI. The length of the CDR3 is 13 residues. With 7 bases clipped from V and 7 bases from J, the junction kept 10 bases outside the gene matches. The CDR3 sequence: CASTTDRQTEQYF. CDR3 in DNA: TGTGCCAGCACGACGGACAGGCAAACTGAGCAGTACTTC.

The chain links TRBV5-6 to TRBJ2-3; possibly TRBD2 for D (6 bases). CDR3 length: 15 residues. Trimming cost V 9 bases and J 2 bases, with 19 bases left between them. Germline CDR1 is SGHDT and CDR2 is YYEEEE. CDR3 in amino acids: CATYSMGGATDTQYF. Written as DNA, the CDR3 is TGTGCCACCTATAGTATGGGCGGGGCCACAGATACGCAGTATTTT.

The chain joins TRBV19 to TRBJ1-1; TRBD1 aligns across 8 bases. The CDR3 totals 14 residues. With 4 bases clipped from V and 5 bases from J, the junction kept 6 bases outside the gene matches. Germline V lookup: CDR1 LNHDA, CDR2 SQIVND (reference sequence). The CDR3 sequence is CASSKMDRETEAFF. CDR3 DNA sequence: TGTGCCAGTAGTAAGATGGACAGGGAGACTGAAGCTTTCTTT.

The rearrangement links TRBV6-1 to TRBJ1-3; D call uncertain. Germline lookup yields CDR1 MNHNS and CDR2 SASEGT. The CDR3 contains 15 residues. Trimming removed 6 bases at V and 1 base at J, with 13 bases between. CDR3 loop: CASSEPTGSGNTIYF. The CDR3 DNA reads as TGTGCCAGCAGCGAACCCACGGGGTCTGGAAACACCATATATTTT.

This chain connects TRBV19 to TRBJ2-1; 7 positions agree with TRBD1. V lost 5 bases to trimming and J lost 8 bases; unmatched junction nucleotides: 6. CDR3 length: 13 amino acids. CDR1 is LNHDA and CDR2 is SQIVND in the germline V gene (reference sequence). The CDR3 region has the DNA TGTGCCAGTAGTCTCAGACAGGGCGATGAGCAGTTCTTC. Translated: CASSLRQGDEQFF.

In the case of this clone: One junction end disagrees with the germline gene, perhaps due to a read error. This rearrangement joins TRBV7-7 to TRBJ1-1; D is possibly TRBD1 (5 bases). The germline gives CDR1 SSHAT, CDR2 FNYEAQ (reference sequence). The CDR3 totals 16 residues. CDR3 protein: CASSQFGAGFNTEAFF. The CDR3 DNA follows: TGTGCTAGCAGCCAATTTGGGGCAGGGTTTAACACTGAAGCTTTCTTT. Full variable domain (outside the CDR3, taken from reference TRBV7-7 and TRBJ1-1): GAGVSQSPRYKVTKRGQDVTLRCDPISSHATLYWYQQALGQGPEFLTYFNYEAQPDKSGLPSDRFSAERPEGSISTLTIQRTEQRDSAMYRCASSQFGAGFNTEAFFGQGTRLTVV.

The chain uses TRBV6-4 and TRBJ2-3; D possibly corresponds to TRBD2 (6 bases). V lost 0 bases to trimming and J lost 1 base, with 14 bases between them. The length of the CDR3 is 17 residues. CDR1 MRHNA and CDR2 SNTAGT come from the germline V gene. CDR3 sequence reads: CASSDSVGGDGTDTQYF. The CDR3 DNA is TGTGCCAGCAGTGACTCGGTAGGAGGGGACGGCACAGATACGCAGTATTTT.